The 21 T cell receptor beta chains given below trace back to one sample, sequenced in a study of T cell repertoires in cytomegalovirus infection. TCRdb reanalysed the reads using MiXCR and keeps one entry per CDR3 protein. The data contain roughly 320,000 distinct CDR3 sequences, over 7.5% of them singletons. Sequencing was carried out using PBMCs. These receptors were collected from a human donor in good health (CMV status not recorded). Some clones in this sample may be carry-over from other donors' samples.

The V and J genes are TRBV10-3 and TRBJ2-1, with D maybe TRBD2 (6 bases). Looked up from germline, CDR1 is ENHRY and CDR2 is SYGVKD. The V gene lost 3 bases and the J gene lost 0 bases, with 9 bases spanning the gap. The CDR3 contains 15 residues. The CDR3 region has the DNA TGTGCCATCAGTGACCTGGAGGGCTCCTACAATGAGCAGTTCTTC. Encoded protein: CAISDLEGSYNEQFF.

In this sample, this clonotype turned up a few times. The rearrangement uses TRBV7-6 and TRBJ2-7; no clear D gene. Germline CDR1 SGHVS, CDR2 FNYEAQ. The length of the CDR3 is 13 residues. V dropped 2 bases and J dropped 4 bases, with 9 bases sitting between them. CDR3 coding DNA: TGTGCCAGCAGCTTAAGAACTAATTACGAGCAGTACTTC. It encodes CASSLRTNYEQYF.

This clonotype was counted between two and nine times. V gene TRBV7-6 combines with J gene TRBJ2-2, with D perhaps TRBD2 (5 bases). CDR1 is SGHVS, CDR2 FNYEAQ, per germline. The CDR3 length is 17 residues. V was pared by 1 base and J by 1 base, with 13 bases between. The CDR3 nucleotides read TGTGCCAGCAGCTTAGGAAGCGGACTCGAGAACACCGGGGAGCTGTTTTTT. Its protein is CASSLGSGLENTGELFF.

In its sample, this clonotype was seen many times. The chain recombines TRBV7-2 with TRBJ2-7; D not certain. This CDR3 has 14 amino acids. Trimming left V 2 bases short and J 2 bases short, with 10 bases between. Germline CDR1 reads SGHTA; CDR2 reads FQGNSA. DNA of the CDR3: TGTGCCAGCAGCTTAATCAGGTCGCCCTACGAGCAGTACTTC. Its protein product is CASSLIRSPYEQYF.

The chain combines TRBV2 with TRBJ2-7, with TRBD1 matching 7 bases. The CDR3 loop spans 13 amino acids. The germline CDR1 and CDR2 sequences are SNHLY and FYNNEI. Trimming cost V 7 bases and J 1 base; bases outside gene matches: 4. CDR3 nucleotide sequence: TGTGCCAGCATAAGACAGGGATCCTACGAGCAGTACTTC. Its protein is CASIRQGSYEQYF.

This clonotype was seen ten or more times. The V call is TRBV12-3 or TRBV12-4, the J call TRBJ1-1, with unresolved D. The CDR3 loop spans 13 amino acids. Trimming removed 6 bases at V and 1 base at J, with 9 bases between. CDR3 protein: CASSPQANTEAFF. The CDR3 nucleotides read TGTGCCAGCAGCCCCCAGGCGAACACTGAAGCTTTCTTT.

This rearrangement joins TRBV27 to TRBJ1-4; perhaps TRBD1 as D (6 bases). Trimming left V 11 bases short and J 8 bases short, with 18 bases between. The CDR3 is 13 amino acids. Germline loops: CDR1 MNHEY, CDR2 SMNVEV (reference sequence). The CDR3 reads CARRGGPWEKLFF. DNA of the CDR3: TGTGCCCGGCGCGGGGGCCCGTGGGAAAAACTGTTTTTT.

CDR3 amino acids: CASSPPWRDTEAFF. In DNA, the CDR3 is TGTGCCAGCTCACCACCGTGGCGGGACACTGAAGCTTTCTTT. This chain connects TRBV18 to TRBJ1-1; no firm D call. This CDR3 contains 14 residues. With 0 bases removed from V and 3 bases from J, the gap between germline ends came to 8 bases. The germline V gene has CDR1 KGHSH and CDR2 LQKENI. The whole variable domain, filled in from reference TRBV18 and TRBJ1-1, reads NAGVMQNPRHLVRRRGQEARLRCSPMKGHSHVYWYRQLPEEGLKFMVYLQKENIIDESGMPKERFSAEFPKEGPSILRIQQVVRGDSAAYFCASSPPWRDTEAFFGQGTRLTVV.

A few counts support this clonotype. The genes are TRBV12-3 or TRBV12-4 and TRBJ1-5, with 7 bases that match TRBD1. V shed 7 bases, J shed 0 bases, and the junction held 6 bases outside the gene matches. This CDR3 spans 15 amino acids. The CDR3 DNA reads TGTGCCAGCACCAGGACAGGATATAGCAATCAGCCCCAGCATTTT. Translated, it gives CASTRTGYSNQPQHF.

There are many counts of this clonotype. The chain employs TRBV7-3 and TRBJ2-5; TRBD2 aligns across 7 bases. The CDR3 is made up of 15 amino acids. The germline V gene encodes CDR1 SGHTA and CDR2 FQGTGA. Unmatched junction bases numbered 10, after V lost 5 bases and J lost 4 bases. CDR3 coding DNA: TGTGCCAGCAGCCCGTGGGGAGGGGCGGGAGAGACCCAGTACTTC. Translating gives CASSPWGGAGETQYF.

This clonotype was seen only a few times. The J gene is TRBJ2-7, the V gene TRBV20-1; no definite D call. Per the germline V gene, CDR1 is DFQATT and CDR2 is SNEGSKA (reference sequence). Between the trimmed V and J ends, which lost 3 bases and 2 bases, there was a span of 8 bases. The CDR3 totals 12 residues. Here the CDR3 reads CSARAYTYEQYF. The CDR3 DNA reads TGCAGTGCTAGGGCTTACACCTACGAGCAGTACTTC.

The table lists this clonotype with many counts. This chain uses TRBV28 with TRBJ1-1, with 7 positions matching TRBD1. After removal of 6 bases from V and 5 bases from J, the junction contained 9 bases not matched to a gene. Germline-derived CDR1 and CDR2 are MDHEN and SYDVKM. This CDR3 contains 14 residues. CDR3 sequence: CASSHQGGRTEAFF. In DNA, the CDR3 is TGTGCCAGCAGCCACCAGGGGGGGAGGACTGAAGCTTTCTTT.

Written as DNA, the CDR3 is TGTGCCAGCAGTTCTGCTAGCGGGGGGGCTTTGAAGACCCAGTACTTC. Amino acids: CASSSASGGALKTQYF. V is TRBV6-6 and J is TRBJ2-5; 12 nucleotides align to TRBD2. The CDR3 is 16 residues long. The germline gives CDR1 MNHNY, CDR2 SVGAGI (reference sequence). Trimming at V came to 4 bases and at J to 6 bases, leaving 9 bases not matched to a gene.

This clonotype was counted many times. The rearrangement uses TRBV7-2 and TRBJ1-2; D is undetermined. CDR1 and CDR2 from the germline V gene are SGHTA and FQGNSA. The CDR3 runs 12 residues. Trimming shortened V by 1 base and J by 6 bases, and 6 bases separated the two germline ends. The CDR3 here is CASSLGHDGYTF. The DNA for the CDR3 is TGTGCCAGCAGCTTAGGGCACGATGGCTACACCTTC.

This clonotype was counted at least ten times. The chain joins TRBV12-3 or TRBV12-4 to TRBJ2-4; no definite D call. The CDR3 covers 14 residues. Trimming shortened V by 6 bases and J by 0 bases, and 9 bases separated the two germline ends. The CDR3 nucleotides are TGTGCCAGCAGCCTGAGCTTAGCCAAAAACATTCAGTACTTC. Protein product: CASSLSLAKNIQYF.

This rearrangement joins TRBV9 to TRBJ1-5; D remains unclear. Trimming cost V 0 bases and J 2 bases, with 9 bases left between them. The CDR3 consists of 15 residues. Germline CDR1 and CDR2: SGDLS and YYNGEE. The CDR3 is CASSVGFGGNQPQHF. CDR3 nucleotides: TGTGCCAGCAGCGTAGGTTTTGGGGGCAATCAGCCCCAGCATTTT. The entire variable domain, with the rest obtained from reference TRBV9 and TRBJ1-5, is as follows: DSGVTQTPKHLITATGQRVTLRCSPRSGDLSVYWYQQSLDQGLQFLIQYYNGEERAKGNILERFSAQQFPDLHSELNLSSLELGDSALYFCASSVGFGGNQPQHFGDGTRLSIL.

Points on this clonotype: This may come from a read error, since a much larger clone is one base off. The gene calls are TRBV7-2 and TRBJ2-5; no clear D. Looked up from germline, CDR1 is SGHTA and CDR2 is FQGNSA. The CDR3 spans 15 residues. The CDR3 spells CASSLGGGFQKTQYF. The CDR3 nucleotides are TGTGCCAGCAGCTTAGGCGGTGGATTCCAAAAGACCCAGTACTTC.

This clonotype was detected only a few times. The chain uses TRBV7-2 and TRBJ1-2; 8 bases are shared with TRBD1. The CDR3 spans 14 residues. The germline gives CDR1 SGHTA, CDR2 FQGNSA. Trimming cost V 4 bases and J 7 bases; bases outside gene matches: 8. The CDR3 loop reads CASSSRDRTGGYTF. DNA for the CDR3: TGTGCCAGCAGCTCCCGGGACAGGACCGGTGGCTACACCTTC. Full variable domain (outside the CDR3, taken from reference TRBV7-2 and TRBJ1-2): GAGVSQSPSNKVTEKGKDVELRCDPISGHTALYWYRQSLGQGLEFLIYFQGNSAPDKSGLPSDRFSAERTGGSVSTLTIQRTQQEDSAVYLCASSSRDRTGGYTFGSGTRLTVV.

This clonotype appeared many times. V usage is TRBV12-3 or TRBV12-4 and J usage is TRBJ2-7; D unresolved. CDR3 size: 13 residues. Trimming stripped 3 bases from V and 4 bases from J, with 10 bases between. In DNA form, the CDR3 reads TGTGCCAGCAGTTTGCTAGGGCGGTACGAGCAGTACTTC. Amino acids: CASSLLGRYEQYF.

The table lists this clonotype with many counts. CDR3 coding DNA: TGTGCCAGCAGCTTATCAGGGGGTGGAAACACTGAAGCTTTCTTT. It yields the protein CASSLSGGGNTEAFF. V and J are TRBV7-8 and TRBJ1-1; 7 bases fit TRBD1. V lost 2 bases to trimming and J lost 2 bases; unmatched junction nucleotides: 5. CDR3 length equals 15 residues. CDR1 and CDR2 (germline): SGHVS, FQNEAQ.

The CDR3 DNA sequence: TGCAGTGCCTACCAAACCGGGACTACGGCCAATGAGCAGTTCTTC. This codes for CSAYQTGTTANEQFF. The chain carries TRBV20-1 and TRBJ2-1; 7 bases map to TRBD2. Per the germline V gene, CDR1 is DFQATT and CDR2 is SNEGSKA (reference sequence). This CDR3 contains 15 residues. J lost 6 bases, V lost 6 bases, and 14 bases had no gene match.